The 14 T cell receptor beta chains given below trace back to one sample, sequenced in a study of T cell responses to AZD1222 COVID-19 vaccine (TCRdb year 2021). Libraries were prepared through the immunoSEQ multiplex PCR assay. The table comes from immuneACCESS by way of TCRdb, which keeps in-frame sequences with V and J called. Part of the clones is missing from these tables; in studies checked, under half for an unresolved V gene and the rest for unknown reasons. The sample table shows 95,000 to 150,000 clones, and just over 85% are seen once. The leading ten clones occupy about 7.8% of the sample. Taken with the paper, the label for time point translates to: baseline before first vaccination. Sequenced material: peripheral blood, taken on day 0 of AZD1222 vaccination. Every receptor here comes from an adult in good health.

The rearrangement uses TRBV29-1 and TRBJ2-1, with 12 nucleotides matching TRBD1. The ends lost 7 bases at V and 1 base at J; junction bases unmatched: 11. This CDR3 has 17 residues. The germline V gene has CDR1 SQVTM and CDR2 ANQGSEA. In DNA form, the CDR3 reads TGCAGCGCCTCGGGGACAGGGGGCTCTGTGTCCTACAATGAGCAGTTCTTC. Protein sequence: CSASGTGGSVSYNEQFF.

The chain is built from TRBV4-3 and TRBJ1-4, with TRBD1 identical over 7 bases. This CDR3 contains 16 residues. Trimming took 4 bases from V and 3 from J; bases not matched to a gene: 8. Germline CDR1 LGHNA, CDR2 YSLEER. This CDR3 reads CASSPSGGIANEKLFF. The DNA of the CDR3 is TGCGCCAGCAGCCCATCAGGGGGGATAGCTAATGAAAAACTGTTTTTT.

J is TRBJ2-7 and V is TRBV18; tentative D call: TRBD2 (5 bases). CDR3 size: 15 residues. The ends were cut back, 2 bases at V and 3 bases at J, with 14 bases in the middle. CDR1 is KGHSH, CDR2 LQKENI, per germline. The CDR3 DNA is TGTGCCAGCTCACCAGTGAGGGCTAGTATCTACGAGCAGTACTTC. Its translation is CASSPVRASIYEQYF.

This chain joins TRBV29-1 and TRBJ1-1, with TRBD1 matching 7 bases. V shed 7 bases, J shed 1 base, and the junction held 6 bases outside the gene matches. This CDR3 has 13 residues. CDR1 is SQVTM and CDR2 is ANQGSEA in the germline V gene. CDR3 sequence reads: CSAADRRNTEAFF. In nucleotides, the CDR3 is TGCAGCGCGGCGGACAGGAGGAACACTGAAGCTTTCTTT.

The V and J genes are TRBV11-1 and TRBJ2-6; no clear D. The germline gives CDR1 SGHAT, CDR2 FQDESV (reference sequence). V gave up 3 bases and J gave up 2 bases, with 8 bases separating them. This CDR3 has 15 residues. CDR3 loop: CASSFHRPGANVLTF. The CDR3 DNA follows: TGTGCCAGCAGCTTTCACCGACCTGGGGCCAACGTCCTGACTTTC.

The V gene is TRBV4-2, the J gene TRBJ1-2; D unresolved. In germline, CDR1 is LGHNA, CDR2 YNFKEQ. Deletions cut 0 bases from V and 8 bases from J, with 13 bases between. The CDR3 has 14 amino acids. CDR3 protein: CASSQDPGGGGYTF. The CDR3 bases are TGTGCCAGCAGCCAAGATCCGGGTGGAGGCGGCTACACCTTC.

This chain joins TRBV6-4 and TRBJ2-2; no clear D gene. V was pared by 4 bases and J by 4 bases, with 7 bases between. The CDR3 consists of 13 residues. Per germline, CDR1 MRHNA and CDR2 SNTAGT. The CDR3 DNA is TGTGCCAGCAGTGTTTACGGCACCGGGGAGCTGTTTTTT. Translated: CASSVYGTGELFF.

The chain couples TRBV11-1 to TRBJ2-1; the D gene is possibly TRBD1 (6 bases). Germline CDR1 is SGHAT and CDR2 is FQDESV (reference sequence). There are 16 residues in the CDR3. V was clipped by 6 bases and J by 2 bases, with 17 bases between them. The CDR3: CASRRQESSTYNEQFF. CDR3 nucleotides: TGTGCCAGCAGACGACAGGAGTCTAGCACCTACAATGAGCAGTTCTTC.

The rearrangement uses TRBV5-4 and TRBJ2-2; the match to TRBD1 covers 7 bases. This CDR3 is built from 16 residues. Looked up from germline, CDR1 is SGHNT and CDR2 is YYREEE (reference sequence). J was trimmed by 4 bases and V by 0 bases; bases with no gene match: 6. The CDR3 is CASSLGQGGFTGELFF. As DNA, the CDR3 is TGTGCCAGCAGCTTGGGACAGGGCGGTTTCACCGGGGAGCTGTTTTTT.

The rearrangement uses TRBV29-1 and TRBJ1-1; D is perhaps TRBD1 (5 bases). The V gene's germline CDR1 is SQVTM and CDR2 ANQGSEA. There are 11 residues in the CDR3. DNA of the CDR3: TGCGGGGGAGGGGAGAGCACTGAAGCTTTCTTT. This translates into CGGGESTEAFF.

The J gene is TRBJ2-7, the V gene TRBV7-9, with D tentatively TRBD1 (6 bases). From germline, CDR1 is SEHNR and CDR2 FQNEAQ (reference sequence). This CDR3 is built from 13 residues. V was trimmed by 4 bases and J by 13 bases, leaving 20 bases between them. The CDR3 protein is CASSSLGAATPYF. DNA of the CDR3: TGTGCCAGCAGCTCCCTGGGGGCAGCCACCCCTTACTTC.

The chain joins TRBV15 to TRBJ1-4, with TRBD1 matching over 7 bases. The CDR3 sequence is 15 residues long. Unmatched junction bases numbered 5, after V lost 0 bases and J lost 7 bases. Germline V lookup: CDR1 LNHNV, CDR2 YYDKDF (reference sequence). The CDR3 nucleotides read TGTGCCACCAGCAGAGATCAAGGGACAGCTGAAAAACTGTTTTTT. Translated, it gives CATSRDQGTAEKLFF.

The chain combines TRBV6-1 with TRBJ2-3, with D maybe TRBD1 (5 bases). The CDR3 has 15 residues. Germline V CDR1 and CDR2: MNHNS, SASEGT. V shed 1 base and J shed 1 base, with 9 bases lying between them. CDR3 DNA sequence: TGTGCCAGCAGTGAAGGGCAGGGTCGCACAGATACGCAGTATTTT. Translated: CASSEGQGRTDTQYF.

This clone was counted a few times. J is TRBJ2-7 and V is TRBV28; 8 positions match TRBD1. With V trimmed by 5 bases and J by 5 bases, 8 bases remained unmatched. The CDR3 runs 14 residues. Germline V CDR1 and CDR2: MDHEN, SYDVKM. CDR3 region: CASSGRGRPHEQYF. The CDR3 coding sequence is TGTGCCAGCAGTGGCAGGGGGCGCCCCCACGAGCAGTACTTC.